The following is a TCR beta chain sequence with its context. The antigen is unknown. Making use of molecular barcodes, quantitative 5'-RACE generated TCR beta libraries. In TCRdb, the 5' RACE reads were re-called with MiXCR into one record per CDR3 protein. The sample lists under 400,000 distinct CDR3 sequences, around 10% occurring once. The data stem from a study of CD8 T cells in ankylosing spondylitis. The V and J ends lost 3 bases and 5 bases, in that order; junction bases with no gene match: 7. The germline CDR1 and CDR2 sequences are SGHTA and FQGTGA. The CDR3 runs to 15 residues. Broader study findings: Past research had described some motif variants in reactive arthritis synovial fluid and blood. A TCR beta motif of about 8 highly homologous variants appeared characteristic of ankylosing spondylitis blood. According to the report, clones linked to the disease were significantly enriched in matched synovial fluid samples taken from ankylosing spondylitis patients.

The TCR comes from a female donor with ankylosing spondylitis or in good health (not recorded which). Sequencing input: blood, either unsorted or a sorted T cell fraction (not recorded which). This sequence joins TRBV7-3 and TRBJ2-1; 7 bases are a match to TRBD2. Written as DNA, the CDR3 is TGTGCCAGCAGCTTGGGCAGCGGGGCTAACAATGAGCAGTTCTTC. Translating gives CASSLGSGANNEQFF.